This T cell receptor (beta chain) was retrieved from a study of blood T cell repertoires in COVID-19. The germline V and J ends were trimmed by 5 bases and 5 bases, with 9 bases remaining between them. This CDR3 is built from 13 residues. Looked up from germline, CDR1 is SGHTA and CDR2 is FQGTGA. Assay: immunoSEQ multiplex PCR; the TCRdb copy retains only in-frame clones and omits some. There are about 76,000 clones in the sample; about 88% occur only once, and approximately 10% lies in the top ten. The gene calls are TRBV7-3 and TRBJ1-4, with D unresolved. The sequence was collected from a man aged 55 to 69 with COVID-19, enrolled during active disease. The sample comprised peripheral blood. The CDR3 protein is CASSRSGNEKLFF. The CDR3 coding sequence is TGTGCCAGCAGCCGCTCAGGAAATGAAAAACTGTTTTTT.